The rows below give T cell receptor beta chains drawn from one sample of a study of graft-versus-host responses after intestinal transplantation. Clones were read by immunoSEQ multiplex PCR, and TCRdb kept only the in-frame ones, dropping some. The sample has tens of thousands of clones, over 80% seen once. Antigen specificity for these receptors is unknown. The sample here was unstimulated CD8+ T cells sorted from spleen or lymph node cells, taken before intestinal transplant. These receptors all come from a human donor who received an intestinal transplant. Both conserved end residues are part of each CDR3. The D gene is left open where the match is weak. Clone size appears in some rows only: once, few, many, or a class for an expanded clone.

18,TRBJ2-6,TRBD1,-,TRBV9,CASSFRDRVVSGANVLTF,TGTGCCAGCAGCTTCCGGGACAGGGTCGTCTCTGGGGCCAACGTCCTGACTTTC
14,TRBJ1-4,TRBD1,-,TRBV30,CAWSRTGGNEKLFF,TGTGCCTGGAGTAGGACAGGGGGCAATGAAAAACTGTTTTTT
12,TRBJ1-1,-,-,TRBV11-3,CASSLVTTEAFF,TGTGCCAGCAGCTTAGTGACAACTGAAGCTTTCTTT
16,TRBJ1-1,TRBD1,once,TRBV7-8,CASSLLGTGVLAEAFF,TGTGCCAGCAGCTTATTAGGGACAGGGGTACTGGCTGAAGCTTTCTTT
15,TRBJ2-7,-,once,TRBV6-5,CASSYSSASIYEQYF,TGTGCCAGCAGTTACTCGTCTGCTAGTATTTACGAGCAGTACTTC
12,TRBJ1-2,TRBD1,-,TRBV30,CAWSLPGGGYTF,TGTGCCTGGAGTCTCCCAGGGGGTGGCTACACCTTC
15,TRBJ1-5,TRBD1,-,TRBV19,CASTENGQGPQPQHF,TGTGCCAGTACCGAGAACGGACAGGGGCCTCAGCCCCAGCATTTT
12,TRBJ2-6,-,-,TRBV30,CAWTAGANVLTF,TGTGCCTGGACCGCTGGGGCCAACGTCCTGACTTTC
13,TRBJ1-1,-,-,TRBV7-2,CASRTGADTEAFF,TGTGCCAGCAGGACAGGAGCAGACACTGAAGCTTTCTTT
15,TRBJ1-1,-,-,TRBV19,CASSIARGGLTEAFF,TGTGCCAGTAGTATAGCCCGGGGGGGCCTGACTGAAGCTTTCTTT
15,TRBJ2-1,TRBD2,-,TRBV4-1,CASSHLTSAYNEQFF,TGCGCCAGCAGCCACTTGACTAGCGCCTACAATGAGCAGTTCTTC
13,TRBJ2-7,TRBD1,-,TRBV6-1,CASSLIQGNEQYF,TGTGCCAGCAGTCTAATACAGGGGAACGAGCAGTACTTC
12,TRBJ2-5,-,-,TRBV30,CAWSVTGETQYF,TGTGCCTGGAGTGTAACCGGGGAGACCCAGTACTTC
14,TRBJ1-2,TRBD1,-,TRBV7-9,CACAGTGAYHGYTF,TGTGCCTGCGCCGGGACAGGGGCTTATCATGGCTACACCTTC
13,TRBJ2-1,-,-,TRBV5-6,CASSLAGLREQFF,TGTGCCAGCAGCTTGGCAGGTCTTAGAGAGCAGTTCTTC
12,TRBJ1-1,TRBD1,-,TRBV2,CAGQGAPAEAFF,TGTGCCGGACAGGGGGCTCCGGCTGAAGCTTTCTTT
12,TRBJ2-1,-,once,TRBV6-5,CASSYRGNEQFF,TGTGCCAGCAGTTACAGGGGGAATGAGCAGTTCTTC
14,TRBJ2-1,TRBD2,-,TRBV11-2,CATTGGTKYNEQFF,TGTGCCACCACCGGGGGGACTAAATACAATGAGCAGTTCTTC
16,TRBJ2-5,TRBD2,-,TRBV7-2,CASSFISERGVETQYF,TGTGCCAGCAGCTTTATCTCGGAGCGGGGGGTGGAGACCCAGTACTTC
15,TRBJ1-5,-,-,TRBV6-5,CASSPVSGGNQPQHF,TGTGCCAGCAGTCCGGTCTCGGGGGGCAATCAGCCCCAGCATTTT
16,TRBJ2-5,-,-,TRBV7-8,CASSGAYSLTQETQYF,TGTGCCAGCAGCGGAGCCTACTCGCTCACCCAAGAGACCCAGTACTTC
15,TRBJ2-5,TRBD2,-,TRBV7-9,CASSSRLAVHGTQYF,TGTGCCAGCAGCTCAAGACTAGCGGTCCATGGGACCCAGTACTTC
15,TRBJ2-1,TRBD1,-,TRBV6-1,CASSDETGLWNEQFF,TGTGCCAGCAGTGATGAGACAGGGTTATGGAATGAGCAGTTCTTC
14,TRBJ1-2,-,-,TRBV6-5,CASSYRRGTYGYTF,TGTGCCAGCAGTTACCGACGGGGGACCTATGGCTACACCTTC
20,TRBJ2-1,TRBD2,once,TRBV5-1,CASSLLKLAGGRFEGNEQFF,TGCGCCAGCAGCTTGTTGAAGCTAGCGGGGGGGCGATTTGAGGGCAATGAGCAGTTCTTC
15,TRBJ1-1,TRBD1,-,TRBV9,CASSVPTGSVTEAFF,TGTGCCAGCAGCGTGCCGACAGGGTCGGTCACTGAAGCTTTCTTT
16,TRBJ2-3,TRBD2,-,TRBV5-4,CASSSTGLAGRDTQYF,TGTGCCAGCAGCTCGACGGGACTAGCGGGACGTGATACGCAGTATTTT
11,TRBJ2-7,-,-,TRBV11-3,CASSRTYEQYF,TGTGCCAGCAGCCGTACCTACGAGCAGTACTTC
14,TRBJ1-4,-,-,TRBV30,CAWNGPITNEKLFF,TGTGCCTGGAATGGGCCTATAACTAATGAAAAACTGTTTTTT
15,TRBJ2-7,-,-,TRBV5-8,CASSQGTEGGYEQYF,TGTGCCAGCAGCCAAGGGACAGAGGGGGGTTACGAGCAGTACTTC
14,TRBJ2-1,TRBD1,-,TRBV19,CASSSADRVDEQFF,TGTGCCAGTAGTTCCGCGGACAGGGTCGATGAGCAGTTCTTC
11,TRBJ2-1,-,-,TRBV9,CASSVIDEQFF,TGTGCCAGCAGCGTAATCGATGAGCAGTTCTTC
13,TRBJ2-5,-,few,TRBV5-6,CASSYDSQETQYF,TGTGCCAGCAGCTACGACAGTCAAGAGACCCAGTACTTC
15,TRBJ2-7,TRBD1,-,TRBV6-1,CASSPGTGSSDEQYF,TGTGCCAGCAGCCCCGGGACAGGGAGCTCCGACGAGCAGTACTTC
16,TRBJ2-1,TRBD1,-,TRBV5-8,CASSYAGTASYNEQFF,TGTGCCAGCAGCTACGCCGGGACAGCTTCCTACAATGAGCAGTTCTTC
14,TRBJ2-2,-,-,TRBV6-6,CASSYLGGPGELFF,TGTGCCAGCAGTTACTTGGGGGGGCCCGGGGAGCTGTTTTTT
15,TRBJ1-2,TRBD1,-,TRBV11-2,CASSLATGALKGYTF,TGTGCCAGCAGCTTAGCTACAGGGGCCCTGAAGGGCTACACCTTC
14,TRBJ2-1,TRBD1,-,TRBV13,CASSPGTAYNEQFF,TGTGCCAGCAGCCCCGGGACAGCCTACAATGAGCAGTTCTTC
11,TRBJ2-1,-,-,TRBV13,CASSIGREQFF,TGTGCCAGCAGCATAGGGCGGGAGCAGTTCTTC